The rows below give T cell receptor beta chains drawn from one sample of a study of blood T cell repertoires in COVID-19. Clones were read by immunoSEQ multiplex PCR, and TCRdb kept only the in-frame ones, dropping some. The sample has approximately 160,000 clones, about four fifths seen once. Sequencing used peripheral blood. The receptors shown here come from a man aged 18 to 30 with active or convalescent COVID-19. Each CDR3 is given with its conserved first and last residue. A D gene is named only where the DNA matches it firmly.

j_call | v_call | cdr3_length | d_call | cdr3_aa | cdr3_nt
TRBJ1-1 | TRBV4-2 | 15 | - | CASSPEAVVNTEAFF | TGTGCCAGCAGCCCAGAGGCGGTAGTTAACACTGAAGCTTTCTTT
TRBJ2-5 | TRBV28 | 15 | TRBD1 | CASRNWDRGQETQYF | TGTGCCAGCAGAAATTGGGACAGGGGGCAAGAGACCCAGTACTTC
TRBJ2-3 | TRBV18 | 13 | TRBD2 | CASSGLATDTQYF | TGTGCCAGCTCGGGACTAGCCACAGATACGCAGTATTTT
TRBJ2-1 | TRBV28 | 19 | TRBD2 | CASSPWGVISGRAYNEQFF | TGTGCCAGCAGTCCATGGGGGGTTATTAGCGGGAGGGCCTACAATGAGCAGTTCTTC
TRBJ2-7 | TRBV19 | 15 | - | CASSVGAGTSYEQYF | TGTGCCAGTAGTGTGGGGGCGGGCACCTCCTACGAGCAGTACTTC
TRBJ2-1 | TRBV6-5 | 14 | - | CASSRGVSYNEQFF | TGTGCCAGCAGCCGCGGAGTCTCCTACAATGAGCAGTTCTTC
TRBJ1-2 | TRBV5-8 | 16 | TRBD1 | CASSLAGTGRNYGYTF | TGTGCCAGCAGCTTGGCCGGGACAGGGAGGAACTATGGCTACACCTTC
TRBJ1-1 | TRBV6-5 | 14 | - | CASREGFRNTEAFF | TGTGCCAGCAGGGAGGGGTTTAGGAACACTGAAGCTTTCTTT
TRBJ1-2 | TRBV6-6 | 14 | - | CASSYSVTADGYTF | TGTGCCAGCAGTTACTCGGTGACAGCTGATGGCTACACCTTC
TRBJ2-7 | TRBV29-1 | 14 | - | CSVEDRDGAYEQYF | TGCAGCGTTGAAGATCGTGACGGAGCCTACGAGCAGTACTTC
TRBJ2-5 | TRBV6-2/TRBV6-3 | 18 | TRBD2 | CASSFTSGGAWVRETQYF | TGTGCCAGCAGTTTTACTAGCGGGGGGGCCTGGGTGAGGGAGACCCAGTACTTC
TRBJ1-1 | TRBV29-1 | 13 | - | CSAKGGGNTEAFF | TGCAGCGCCAAAGGGGGGGGGAACACTGAAGCTTTCTTT
TRBJ1-2 | TRBV6-1 | 13 | - | CASSDGTIGGYTF | TGTGCCAGCAGCGATGGGACAATCGGAGGCTACACCTTC
TRBJ2-1 | TRBV7-8 | 14 | - | CASSSASVGDEQFF | TGTGCCAGCAGCTCGGCTAGCGTCGGCGATGAGCAGTTCTTC